The 31 T cell receptor beta chains in this list originate from one sample, sequenced in a study of identical twins. TCRdb re-called the 5' RACE reads with MiXCR, one entry per CDR3 protein. The repertoire includes over 550,000 distinct CDR3 sequences, 7.1% of them detected once, and around 1.6% sits in the top ten. These data were also reused for a study on yellow fever vaccine responses in identical twins.

The sample taken for sequencing was PBMCs. The receptors originated from a young woman in good health.

The genes are TRBV12-3 or TRBV12-4 and TRBJ2-3; possible D gene TRBD1, 5 bases. This CDR3 comprises 13 residues. V gave up 7 bases and J gave up 4 bases, with 12 bases separating them. CDR3 sequence: CASTGRAADTQYF. The CDR3 DNA follows: TGTGCCAGCACAGGCAGGGCGGCAGATACGCAGTATTTT.

This chain links TRBV20-1 with TRBJ2-2; no clear D gene. Germline V CDR1 and CDR2: DFQATT, SNEGSKA (reference sequence). This CDR3 region has 13 residues. With 5 bases removed from V and 4 bases from J, the gap between germline ends came to 11 bases. CDR3 in amino acids: CSAPQIGTGELFF. The CDR3 DNA reads TGCAGTGCTCCACAGATCGGCACCGGGGAGCTGTTTTTT.

This clonotype has more than one count but fewer than ten. The CDR3 bases are TGCAGTGCTAGAGATGGCCACGAGCAGTACGTC. This translates into CSARDGHEQYV. The V call is TRBV20-1, the J call TRBJ2-7; D unclear. This CDR3 region has 11 residues. Germline CDR1 DFQATT, CDR2 SNEGSKA (reference sequence). V was shortened by 0 bases and J by 5 bases, with 5 bases between the two germline ends.

The chain carries TRBV12-3 or TRBV12-4 and TRBJ1-1, with TRBD1 as a possible D gene (5 bases). Deletions cut 4 bases from V and 4 bases from J, with 16 bases between. The CDR3 has 15 amino acids. The DNA of the CDR3 is TGTGCCAGCAGTTACCCCGGGACGTGGGTCACTGAAGCTTTCTTT. This codes for CASSYPGTWVTEAFF.

This clonotype was counted between two and nine times. The rearrangement uses TRBV11-2 and TRBJ2-5; TRBD2 matches 7 bases. Germline V CDR1 and CDR2: SGHAT, FQNNGV. The CDR3 loop spans 15 amino acids. Trimming took 2 bases from V and 2 from J; bases not matched to a gene: 5. The CDR3 here is CASSLFLAAQETQYF. The DNA of the CDR3 is TGTGCCAGCAGCTTATTCCTAGCGGCTCAAGAGACCCAGTACTTC.

This chain connects TRBV20-1 to TRBJ2-1; 16 bases agree with TRBD2. Germline-derived CDR1 and CDR2 are DFQATT and SNEGSKA (reference sequence). J gave up 8 bases and V 6 bases, and 4 bases lay outside the gene matches. CDR3 length: 14 amino acids. This chain's CDR3 is CSAPGLAGGDEQFF. The CDR3 DNA follows: TGCAGTGCCCCGGGACTAGCGGGAGGGGATGAGCAGTTCTTC.

There are a few counts of this clonotype. The chain couples TRBV29-1 to TRBJ1-1, with TRBD1 as a possible D gene (6 bases). The CDR3 spans 12 residues. V gave up 4 bases and J gave up 3 bases, with 9 bases separating them. Germline assignment: CDR1 SQVTM and CDR2 ANQGSEA. The CDR3 loop reads CSVGPGDTEAFF. DNA for the CDR3: TGCAGCGTTGGTCCAGGGGACACTGAAGCTTTCTTT.

This clonotype was seen repeatedly, ten times or more. The rearrangement joins TRBV5-1 to TRBJ2-1; 9 bases line up with TRBD1. This CDR3 contains 14 residues. Germline V gives CDR1 SGHRS, CDR2 YFSETQ. J gave up 9 bases and V 4 bases, and 8 bases lay outside the gene matches. CDR3: CASSTGTGTSEQFF. Here the CDR3 DNA reads TGCGCCAGCAGCACCGGGACAGGGACGAGTGAGCAGTTCTTC.

This clonotype was detected many times. This sequence joins TRBV2 and TRBJ2-7; 11 bases align to TRBD2. CDR3 size: 15 residues. CDR1 is SNHLY, CDR2 FYNNEI, per germline. With 5 bases clipped from V and 5 bases from J, the junction kept 8 bases outside the gene matches. CDR3 nucleotides: TGTGCCAGCAGTCTAGCGGGAGGCGCCCTAAACGAGCAGTACTTC. Protein product: CASSLAGGALNEQYF.

The chain is built from TRBV9 and TRBJ2-2, with 12 nucleotides matching TRBD2. The trim removed 5 bases at V and 5 bases at J, leaving 7 bases unmatched. This CDR3 spans 16 amino acids. The germline V gene has CDR1 SGDLS and CDR2 YYNGEE. Here the CDR3 DNA reads TGTGCCAGCAGTTATGGACTAGCGGGACTTACCGGGGAGCTGTTTTTT. Translated: CASSYGLAGLTGELFF.

Remarks on this clonotype: Germline and junction disagree at one end, which may indicate a read error. This sequence joins TRBV5-4 and TRBJ2-7; D possibly matches TRBD1 or TRBD2 (5 bases each). This CDR3 comprises 20 residues. Germline-derived CDR1 and CDR2 are SGHNT and YYREEE (reference sequence). CDR3 sequence: CASSSSLDRPMGVEQHRGDF. Written as DNA, the CDR3 is TGTGCCAGCAGCTCTTCACTCGACAGACCGATGGGGGTTGAACAACATCGGGGTGACTTC.

The chain joins TRBV20-1 to TRBJ1-5; D uncertain. CDR3 length: 13 residues. V gave up 3 bases and J gave up 5 bases, with 11 bases separating them. Germline values: CDR1 DFQATT, CDR2 SNEGSKA (reference sequence). The CDR3 region has the DNA TGCAGTGCTAGTGCCGGACCCGATCAGCCCCAGCATTTT. Protein product: CSASAGPDQPQHF.

The table lists this clonotype with many counts. The chain links TRBV9 to TRBJ2-3, with TRBD2 matching over 8 bases. The CDR3 runs 15 residues. The V gene end was trimmed by 4 bases and the J gene end by 2 bases; junction bases not matched to a gene: 6. Germline V gene sequence: CDR1 SGDLS, CDR2 YYNGEE. The CDR3 sequence is CASSTLAGYTDTQYF. The CDR3 DNA follows: TGTGCCAGCAGCACTCTAGCGGGTTACACAGATACGCAGTATTTT. Full variable domain (rest looked up from reference TRBV9 and TRBJ2-3): DSGVTQTPKHLITATGQRVTLRCSPRSGDLSVYWYQQSLDQGLQFLIQYYNGEERAKGNILERFSAQQFPDLHSELNLSSLELGDSALYFCASSTLAGYTDTQYFGPGTRLTVL.

The table lists this clonotype with many counts. V gene TRBV29-1 combines with J gene TRBJ2-3; TRBD2 aligns across 10 bases. This CDR3 has 16 amino acids. CDR1 SQVTM and CDR2 ANQGSEA come from the germline V gene. The ends lost 2 bases at V and 10 bases at J; junction bases unmatched: 15. CDR3 nucleotides: TGCAGCGTTGAACCCCCTAGCGGGAGAGCCTCTGTAGCGCAGTATTTT. Its translation is CSVEPPSGRASVAQYF.

This clonotype showed up many times. The rearrangement links TRBV5-1 to TRBJ2-2, with a possible D match to TRBD2 (6 bases). Trimming cost V 2 bases and J 5 bases, with 13 bases left between them. This CDR3 contains 15 residues. CDR1 and CDR2 from the germline V gene are SGHRS and YFSETQ. CDR3 in DNA: TGCGCCAGCAGCTTTAGGACTACCGGAACCGGGGAGCTGTTTTTT. It codes for CASSFRTTGTGELFF. The entire variable domain, with the rest obtained from reference TRBV5-1 and TRBJ2-2, is as follows: KAGVTQTPRYLIKTRGQQVTLSCSPISGHRSVSWYQQTPGQGLQFLFEYFSETQRNKGNFPGRFSGRQFSNSRSEMNVSTLELGDSALYLCASSFRTTGTGELFFGEGSRLTVL.

The rearrangement uses TRBV12-3 or TRBV12-4 and TRBJ2-4; no clear D. The CDR3 sequence is 13 residues long. V was clipped by 3 bases and J by 1 base, with 4 bases between them. DNA of the CDR3: TGTGCCAGCAGTTTTGTGGCCAAAAACATTCAGTACTTC. It specifies CASSFVAKNIQYF.

The V call is TRBV15, the J call TRBJ1-4, with a tentative D call TRBD1 (5 bases). Deletions cut 0 bases from V and 4 bases from J, with 18 bases between. The CDR3 contains 18 residues. Germline V gene sequence: CDR1 LNHNV, CDR2 YYDKDF (reference sequence). The CDR3 nucleotides are TGTGCCACCAGCAGAGATGGGGCAGGGACTCTTGATAATGAAAAACTGTTTTTT. Protein: CATSRDGAGTLDNEKLFF. The variable domain in full, with the rest retrieved from reference TRBV15 and TRBJ1-4, is DAMVIQNPRYQVTQFGKPVTLSCSQTLNHNVMYWYQQKSSQAPKLLFHYYDKDFNNEADTPDNFQSRRPNTSFCFLDIRSPGLGDTAMYLCATSRDGAGTLDNEKLFFGSGTQLSVL.

This clonotype was found many times. The chain uses TRBV4-1 and TRBJ1-5; D uncertain. Trimming removed 1 base at V and 5 bases at J, with 15 bases between. Germline CDR1 MGHRA, CDR2 YSYEKL. There are 16 residues in the CDR3. CDR3 sequence: CASSQGRTGNDQPQHF. The CDR3 DNA follows: TGCGCCAGCAGCCAAGGCCGGACGGGGAACGATCAGCCCCAGCATTTT.

This clonotype was recorded at least ten times. This rearrangement joins TRBV27 to TRBJ2-7; 7 nucleotides line up with TRBD2. This CDR3 is built from 15 residues. Trimming removed 2 bases from V and 0 bases from J; junction bases left unmatched: 4. CDR1 and CDR2 (germline): MNHEY, SMNVEV (reference sequence). The CDR3 DNA is TGTGCCAGCAGTTTAAGCGGGACGACCTCCTACGAGCAGTACTTC. Its translation: CASSLSGTTSYEQYF.

This clonotype was seen many times. CDR3 sequence reads: CASSLYGGVTGELFF. The DNA for the CDR3 is TGTGCCAGCAGCTTATATGGAGGGGTGACCGGGGAGCTGTTTTTT. J is TRBJ2-2 and V is TRBV7-2; D might be TRBD2 (6 bases). Germline V CDR1 and CDR2: SGHTA, FQGNSA. CDR3 length: 15 amino acids. Trimming left V 2 bases short and J 5 bases short, with 12 bases between.

This clonotype was picked up many times. This sequence joins TRBV28 and TRBJ2-7, with TRBD2 identical over 12 bases. Unmatched junction bases numbered 6, after V lost 4 bases and J lost 2 bases. The V gene's germline CDR1 is MDHEN and CDR2 SYDVKM. CDR3 length equals 16 residues. The CDR3 sequence: CASSSGTSGLPYEQYF. CDR3 in DNA: TGTGCCAGCAGTTCTGGGACTAGCGGGCTCCCCTACGAGCAGTACTTC.

The chain has TRBV6-2 or TRBV6-3 and TRBJ2-1; TRBD2 might be the D (5 bases). The V end lost 7 bases, the J end lost 8 bases, and 27 bases lay between the germline ends. The germline CDR1 and CDR2 sequences are MNHEY and SVGEGT. The CDR3 is made up of 17 amino acids. CDR3 sequence (DNA): TGTGCCAGCACCATAGGCCGGACTTCTGGAGAATGGGATGAGCAGTTCTTC. It specifies CASTIGRTSGEWDEQFF.

V is TRBV15 and J is TRBJ1-5; 8 bases are a match to TRBD1. CDR3 length: 14 residues. The V gene's germline CDR1 is LNHNV and CDR2 YYDKDF (reference sequence). J lost 3 bases, V lost 5 bases, and 3 bases had no gene match. CDR3 sequence reads: CATSGQGFNQPQHF. In DNA form, the CDR3 reads TGTGCCACCAGCGGACAGGGTTTCAATCAGCCCCAGCATTTT. Based on the CDR3 plus reference TRBV15 and TRBJ1-5, the full variable domain is DAMVIQNPRYQVTQFGKPVTLSCSQTLNHNVMYWYQQKSSQAPKLLFHYYDKDFNNEADTPDNFQSRRPNTSFCFLDIRSPGLGDTAMYLCATSGQGFNQPQHFGDGTRLSIL.

This clonotype was counted many times. The chain uses TRBV12-3 or TRBV12-4 and TRBJ2-3, with TRBD1 identical over 7 bases. The CDR3 has 14 amino acids. V shed 6 bases, J shed 7 bases, and the junction held 10 bases outside the gene matches. The CDR3: CASSEGQSGYTQYF. As DNA, the CDR3 is TGTGCCAGCAGCGAGGGACAGTCCGGATATACGCAGTATTTT.

This clonotype was seen many times. The chain links TRBV3-1 to TRBJ1-2; D may be TRBD1 (5 bases). V lost 5 bases to trimming and J lost 5 bases, with 12 bases between them. The CDR3 contains 13 residues. Germline V gene sequence: CDR1 LGHDT, CDR2 YNNKEL (reference sequence). The CDR3 reads CASSSTGAYGYTF. The CDR3 DNA is TGTGCCAGCAGCTCAACAGGTGCATATGGCTACACCTTC.

This clonotype has at least ten counts. This chain connects TRBV5-1 to TRBJ2-1; TRBD1 or TRBD2 may be the D gene (5 bases each). V lost 1 base and J 0 bases, leaving 8 bases between the germline ends. The CDR3 contains 15 residues. CDR1 and CDR2 from the germline V gene are SGHRS and YFSETQ. This CDR3 reads CASSLWGSSYNEQFF. The CDR3 bases are TGCGCCAGCAGCTTGTGGGGGAGCTCCTACAATGAGCAGTTCTTC.

This clonotype showed up many times. The V gene is TRBV3-1, the J gene TRBJ1-1; 8 positions match TRBD1. The V segment lost 4 bases and the J segment 4 bases; nucleotides outside the gene matches: 8. Looked up from germline, CDR1 is LGHDT and CDR2 is YNNKEL (reference sequence). This CDR3 is built from 15 residues. This CDR3 is CASSRTGQGGTEAFF. The CDR3 region has the DNA TGTGCCAGCAGCCGAACTGGACAGGGAGGCACTGAAGCTTTCTTT.

This clonotype has a count of ten or more. This chain joins TRBV12-3 or TRBV12-4 and TRBJ2-1; TRBD2 is a possible D gene (6 bases). The ends were cut back, 3 bases at V and 8 bases at J, with 17 bases in the middle. This CDR3 comprises 15 residues. CDR3 region: CASSFSSGGSDEQFF. CDR3 in DNA: TGTGCCAGCAGTTTTAGTAGTGGGGGGAGCGATGAGCAGTTCTTC.

Ten or more counts support this clonotype. The chain couples TRBV5-1 to TRBJ1-1; 7 bases agree with TRBD1. V shed 4 bases and J 6 bases; nucleotides not matched to a gene: 12. The germline V gene has CDR1 SGHRS and CDR2 YFSETQ. This CDR3 spans 15 amino acids. CDR3 DNA sequence: TGCGCCAGCAGCCCTAGACAGGGTGTCTTCTCTGAAGCTTTCTTT. The encoded protein is CASSPRQGVFSEAFF.

This sequence joins TRBV29-1 and TRBJ1-6; the D is unclear. Trimming shortened V by 4 bases and J by 8 bases, and 6 bases separated the two germline ends. The germline CDR1 and CDR2 sequences are SQVTM and ANQGSEA. This CDR3 has 11 residues. The CDR3 region is CSVGGDSPLHF. The CDR3 DNA reads TGCAGCGTTGGGGGTGATTCACCCCTCCACTTT.

This clonotype occurred many times. The genes are TRBV27 and TRBJ2-1; 10 bases are shared with TRBD2. This CDR3 is built from 16 residues. Looked up from germline, CDR1 is MNHEY and CDR2 is SMNVEV (reference sequence). V lost 5 bases and J lost 0; bases outside the gene matches: 4. This chain's CDR3 is CASSRRLAGSYNEQFF. CDR3 in DNA: TGTGCCAGCAGTCGACGACTAGCGGGCTCCTACAATGAGCAGTTCTTC.